This T cell receptor beta chain emerged from a study of blood T cells in healthy people across ages. Together with a sample-barcoded 5' primer, a J-beta primer mix was included in a second PCR lasting roughly 7 to 11 cycles. TCRdb called the 5' RACE reads again in MiXCR, with one record for every CDR3 protein. The sample has 700,000 to 900,000 distinct CDR3 sequences, roughly 24% seen once. Whole-study findings and limits: TCR beta diversity, measured per million T cells, fell in a roughly linear way with age.

The CDR3 has 16 residues. V lost 2 bases and J 0 bases, leaving 10 bases between the germline ends. Looked up from germline, CDR1 is MDHEN and CDR2 is SYDVKM. For this clonotype: Its antigen remains unidentified.

This sample was shared with a second study, whose subject was T cells of mothers and their children. That source adds: Sample barcodes and 2-4 random nucleotides came from the second PCR's M1S primer.

Sequenced: blood. This sequence originates from a boy aged 10-17 years in good health. The chain links TRBV28 to TRBJ1-4; D gene unclear. CDR3 coding DNA: TGTGCCAGCAGTTTAGTAAGAGATTCAACTAATGAAAAACTGTTTTTT. Translation gives CASSLVRDSTNEKLFF.